This T cell receptor beta chain was sequenced for a study of T cells after yellow fever vaccination. Whole-study context: The authors prepared low-cell-number fractions using SMART-Seq v4 Ultra Low Input. Whole-study results and caveats: Some clonotypes were seen in both the CD4 and the CD8 compartments. These made up a small share and likely arose from convergent recombination. Primary-vaccination clones mostly resurfaced post-booster (around 95% CD4, roughly 90% CD8).

A single record per CDR3 protein comes from TCRdb applying MiXCR to the 5' RACE reads. The sample includes about 58,000 distinct CDR3 sequences, approximately 7% of them seen just once. This clonotype was seen more than once but under ten times. The antigen remains unidentified. The receptor comes from a man between 18 and 35 years old who received the YFV17D yellow fever vaccine. The input for sequencing was CD8+ T cells sorted from PBMCs, taken on the day of the first yellow fever vaccination.

CDR3 coding DNA: TGTGCCACCAGCAGAACATGGACAGCCTCTGGGGCCAACGTCCTGACTTTC. Its protein is CATSRTWTASGANVLTF. The V and J genes are TRBV15 and TRBJ2-6, with D possibly TRBD1 on 6 matching bases. The CDR3 sequence is 17 residues long. The germline V gene encodes CDR1 LNHNV and CDR2 YYDKDF (reference sequence). V dropped 2 bases and J dropped 0 bases, with 11 bases sitting between them. The full variable domain, rest sourced from reference TRBV15 and TRBJ2-6, is DAMVIQNPRYQVTQFGKPVTLSCSQTLNHNVMYWYQQKSSQAPKLLFHYYDKDFNNEADTPDNFQSRRPNTSFCFLDIRSPGLGDTAMYLCATSRTWTASGANVLTFGAGSRLTVL.